This T cell receptor beta chain was sequenced in a study of blood T cell repertoires in COVID-19. Study background: Material from acute and convalescent COVID-19 was sourced from the United States, Italy and Spain. T cells, B-cell-depleted T cells, or PBMCs supplied cDNA or gDNA.

The method was immunoSEQ multiplex PCR; TCRdb's version includes in-frame clones alone and lacks a portion of them. The repertoire holds more than 250,000 clones, with roughly 88% as singletons. This CDR3 is 14 amino acids long. The V end was cut by 4 bases, the J end by 2 bases, with 11 bases between. Germline V CDR1 and CDR2: SGHAT, FQDESV (reference sequence). The sample holds a few counts of this clone. The TCR sequence derives from a man between 25 and 39 years old who had recovered from COVID-19. Source material: PBMCs or T cells enriched from blood (not recorded which). This chain links TRBV11-1 with TRBJ1-2; perhaps TRBD1 as D (5 bases). CDR3 bases: TGTGCCAGCAGCTCAGATAGGACAAACTATGGCTACACCTTC. Encoded protein: CASSSDRTNYGYTF. Together with reference TRBV11-1 and TRBJ1-2, the CDR3 gives the full variable domain: EAEVAQSPRYKITEKSQAVAFWCDPISGHATLYWYRQILGQGPELLVQFQDESVVDDSQLPKDRFSAERLKGVDSTLKIQPAELGDSAMYLCASSSDRTNYGYTFGSGTRLTVV.